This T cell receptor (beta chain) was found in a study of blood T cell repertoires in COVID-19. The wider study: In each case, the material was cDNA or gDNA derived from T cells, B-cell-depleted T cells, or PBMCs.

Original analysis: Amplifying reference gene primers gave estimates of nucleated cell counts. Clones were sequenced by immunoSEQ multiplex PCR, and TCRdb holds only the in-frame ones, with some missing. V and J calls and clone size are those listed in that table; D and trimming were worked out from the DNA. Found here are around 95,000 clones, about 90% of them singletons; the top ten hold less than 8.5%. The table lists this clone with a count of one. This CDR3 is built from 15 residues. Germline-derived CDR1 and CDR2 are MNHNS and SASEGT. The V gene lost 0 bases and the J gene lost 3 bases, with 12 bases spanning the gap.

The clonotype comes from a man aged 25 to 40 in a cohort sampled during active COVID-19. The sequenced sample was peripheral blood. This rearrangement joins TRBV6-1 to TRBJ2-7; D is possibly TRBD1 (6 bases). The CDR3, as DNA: TGTGCCAGCAGTGAAGCTCCAGGGGAAGGCTACGAGCAGTACTTC. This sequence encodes CASSEAPGEGYEQYF.